This TCR beta chain appears in the sequencing data of a study of T cells in Graves' hyperthyroidism and ophthalmopathy. Findings and limits, study-wide: In the blood, most expanded thyroid clonotypes above 0.001 appeared as well.

Germline V CDR1 and CDR2: DFQATT, SNEGSKA (reference sequence). V gave up 6 bases and J gave up 5 bases; unmatched junction bases: 14. This CDR3 is 15 amino acids long. Ten or more counts support this clonotype. The target antigen is unknown. TCR beta CDR3 regions were amplified from RNA transcripts. The HTBI primer set was used in a first-round RT-PCR of the TCR CDR3. One entry per CDR3 protein, called by TCRdb with MiXCR from the multiplex PCR reads. The sample consists of under 350,000 distinct CDR3 sequences, around 23% of them appearing once. Sequencing input: blood. This chain links TRBV20-1 with TRBJ2-7, with 9 nucleotides matching TRBD2. The sequence derives from a woman between 45 and 65 years old with Graves' hyperthyroidism. CDR3 coding DNA: TGCAGTGCCGAGGGGTTTAGTAGCGGGAGCCACGAGCAGTACTTC. Protein sequence: CSAEGFSSGSHEQYF.